The 18 T cell receptor beta chains below all came from one sample that was sequenced in a study of cytomegalovirus exposure and HLA in healthy donors. The PCR ran on 60 Vbeta and 13 Jbeta primers. TCRdb's table, derived via immunoSEQ multiplex PCR, lists solely in-frame clones and lacks some. The sample comprises around 210,000 clones, about four fifths of which are singletons, and nearly 0.4% rests with the top ten. Sequencing was carried out using PBMCs. Receptor source: a male donor in good health and CMV-seropositive.

This clone showed up just once. The chain combines TRBV7-2 with TRBJ1-2, with TRBD1 matching over 7 bases. The CDR3 is 16 residues long. Germline V gene lookup returns CDR1 SGHTA and CDR2 FQGNSA. V trimming: 5 bases; J trimming: 1 base; junction bases outside the gene matches: 10. This CDR3 reads CASSRGTAILNYGYTF. The CDR3 DNA sequence: TGTGCCAGCAGCCGAGGGACAGCGATCCTTAACTATGGCTACACCTTC.

The chain links TRBV4-1 to TRBJ2-1, with 10 bases that match TRBD1. This CDR3 region has 16 residues. CDR1 and CDR2 (germline): MGHRA, YSYEKL. The trim removed 3 bases at V and 8 bases at J, leaving 10 bases unmatched. CDR3 protein: CASSQSLGQGPHEQFF. CDR3 DNA: TGCGCCAGCAGCCAGTCCCTGGGACAGGGGCCCCATGAGCAGTTCTTC.

This sequence joins TRBV19 and TRBJ2-5; TRBD2 matches at 7 bases. The CDR3 has 14 amino acids. In germline, CDR1 is LNHDA, CDR2 SQIVND (reference sequence). Trimming took 4 bases from V and 11 from J; bases not matched to a gene: 13. CDR3 bases: TGTGCCAGTAGTAAGGGGCCGGACGGGGGGACTCAGTACTTC. This gives the protein CASSKGPDGGTQYF. Combining the CDR3 with reference TRBV19 and TRBJ2-5 gives the whole variable domain DGGITQSPKYLFRKEGQNVTLSCEQNLNHDAMYWYRQDPGQGLRLIYYSQIVNDFQKGDIAEGYSVSREKKESFPLTVTSAQKNPTAFYLCASSKGPDGGTQYFGPGTRLLVL.

The rearrangement links TRBV19 to TRBJ1-1, with 8 bases aligning to TRBD1. Trimming removed 5 bases from V and 9 bases from J; junction bases left unmatched: 14. CDR1 is LNHDA, CDR2 SQIVND, per germline (reference sequence). The CDR3 has 15 amino acids. The CDR3 protein is CASSPGQGSLLQAFF. As DNA, the CDR3 is TGTGCCAGTAGTCCCGGACAGGGATCCCTACTCCAAGCTTTCTTT.

The V gene is TRBV5-8, the J gene TRBJ1-1; the D is unclear. CDR3 size: 13 residues. The V end lost 2 bases, the J end lost 0 bases, and 5 bases lay between the germline ends. The germline gives CDR1 SGHTS, CDR2 YDEGEE. This chain's CDR3 is CASSFPVNTEAFF. In DNA form, the CDR3 reads TGTGCCAGCAGCTTTCCGGTGAACACTGAAGCTTTCTTT.

There are a few counts of this clone. The chain is built from TRBV21-1 and TRBJ1-1; the table's TRBD1 call for D was not verified on the DNA. TRBV21-1 is noted as a pseudogene. The CDR3 extends over 19 amino acids. As DNA, the CDR3 is TGTGCCAGCAGCAAAGGGGGTGAGCTACAGGGTCCGAATAGCACTGAAGCTTTCTTT. Protein: CASSKGGELQGPNSTEAFF.

V is TRBV9 and J is TRBJ1-2, with 9 bases aligning to TRBD1. This CDR3 has 15 residues. Trimming took 5 bases from V and 8 from J; bases not matched to a gene: 13. Germline V lookup: CDR1 SGDLS, CDR2 YYNGEE. The CDR3 sequence is CASSLLQGAGGGYTF. CDR3 DNA sequence: TGTGCCAGCAGTCTTCTACAGGGGGCAGGAGGAGGCTACACCTTC.

This clone was seen a handful of times. The chain carries TRBV7-3 and TRBJ2-5, with TRBD2 identical over 9 bases. Trimming took 2 bases from V and 1 from J; bases not matched to a gene: 2. The length of the CDR3 is 15 residues. CDR1 and CDR2 (germline): SGHTA, FQGTGA. The CDR3 sequence is CASSLVAGVQETQYF. The CDR3 region has the DNA TGTGCCAGCAGCTTAGTAGCGGGGGTCCAAGAGACCCAGTACTTC. Together with reference TRBV7-3 and TRBJ2-5, the CDR3 gives the full variable domain: GAGVSQTPSNKVTEKGKYVELRCDPISGHTALYWYRQSLGQGPEFLIYFQGTGAADDSGLPNDRFFAVRPEGSVSTLKIQRTERGDSAVYLCASSLVAGVQETQYFGPGTRLLVL.

This chain links TRBV27 with TRBJ1-5; 7 bases align to TRBD1. CDR1 is MNHEY, CDR2 SMNVEV, per germline (reference sequence). With V trimmed by 2 bases and J by 1 base, 5 bases remained unmatched. The CDR3 has 16 amino acids. CDR3 protein: CASSLTGVASNQPQHF. In DNA form, the CDR3 reads TGTGCCAGCAGTTTAACAGGGGTTGCGAGCAATCAGCCCCAGCATTTT.

The chain employs TRBV27 and TRBJ1-6; tentative D call: TRBD1 (6 bases). This CDR3 is 18 amino acids long. The germline CDR1 and CDR2 sequences are MNHEY and SMNVEV (reference sequence). V lost 5 bases to trimming and J lost 0 bases, with 17 bases between them. The CDR3 protein is CASSRSTGISSYNSPLHF. In DNA form, the CDR3 reads TGTGCCAGCAGTAGAAGCACAGGGATAAGCTCCTATAATTCACCCCTCCACTTT.

This clone appeared once. The chain couples TRBV10-3 to TRBJ2-2; 7 bases align to TRBD1. This CDR3 region has 13 residues. Germline lookup yields CDR1 ENHRY and CDR2 SYGVKD. J was trimmed by 6 bases and V by 8 bases; bases with no gene match: 6. CDR3 protein: CAIGEDRAGELFF. The CDR3 nucleotides read TGTGCCATCGGGGAAGACAGGGCCGGGGAGCTGTTTTTT.

CDR3 amino acids: CASSISQGSNQPQHF. The CDR3 DNA follows: TGTGCCAGTAGTATCAGCCAGGGAAGCAATCAGCCCCAGCATTTT. The chain carries TRBV19 and TRBJ1-5; tentative D call: TRBD1 (5 bases). The length of the CDR3 is 15 residues. Germline V gene lookup returns CDR1 LNHDA and CDR2 SQIVND (reference sequence). V was trimmed by 3 bases and J by 1 base, leaving 10 bases between them.

The chain links TRBV5-1 to TRBJ2-3, with 7 positions matching TRBD2. CDR3 length: 15 residues. V shed 1 base, J shed 5 bases, and the junction held 7 bases outside the gene matches. The germline V gene has CDR1 SGHRS and CDR2 YFSETQ. The CDR3 region is CASSLRSGGGDTQYF. In DNA, the CDR3 is TGCGCCAGCAGCTTGCGATCGGGGGGAGGAGATACGCAGTATTTT.

The chain employs TRBV11-2 and TRBJ1-1; D is unresolved. Trimming removed 1 base from V and 6 bases from J, with 21 bases in between. The germline gives CDR1 SGHAT, CDR2 FQNNGV. The CDR3 covers 17 residues. Here the CDR3 reads CASSLGLGRQALAEAFF. As DNA, the CDR3 is TGTGCCAGCAGCTTAGGTTTGGGGAGGCAAGCTCTCGCTGAAGCTTTCTTT.

Turning to this clone: Other DNA sequences from this sample encode an identical CDR3 as well. This chain joins TRBV5-1 and TRBJ2-2; 10 bases map to TRBD2. There are 15 residues in the CDR3. Unmatched junction bases numbered 2, after V lost 5 bases and J lost 1 base. Germline CDR1 SGHRS, CDR2 YFSETQ. The CDR3 spells CASRLAGGNTGELFF. CDR3 DNA sequence: TGCGCCAGCAGATTAGCGGGGGGGAACACCGGGGAGCTGTTTTTT.

The chain has TRBV19 and TRBJ1-2; D might be TRBD1 (5 bases). Germline V gene lookup returns CDR1 LNHDA and CDR2 SQIVND (reference sequence). The CDR3 spans 15 residues. Trimming removed 7 bases at V and 6 bases at J, with 21 bases between. As DNA, the CDR3 is TGTGCCAGTATGATTGGAGGGGCCCTGGGCCATGGCTACACCTTC. It specifies CASMIGGALGHGYTF.

In DNA form, the CDR3 reads TGTGCCAGCGCACCTCCGGGACAGAGACACTATGGCTACACCTTC. Its protein is CASAPPGQRHYGYTF. V is TRBV27 and J is TRBJ1-2; 7 bases are a match to TRBD1. The CDR3 is 15 amino acids. Germline V gives CDR1 MNHEY, CDR2 SMNVEV (reference sequence). V trimming: 8 bases; J trimming: 3 bases; junction bases outside the gene matches: 12.

The chain is built from TRBV4-3 and TRBJ2-5; no firm D call. Per germline, CDR1 LGHNA and CDR2 YSLEER. V lost 4 bases, J lost 1 base, and 10 bases lay in between. The CDR3 spans 14 residues. CDR3 in amino acids: CASSPEPGQETQYF. The CDR3 nucleotides are TGCGCCAGCAGCCCGGAACCGGGCCAAGAGACCCAGTACTTC.